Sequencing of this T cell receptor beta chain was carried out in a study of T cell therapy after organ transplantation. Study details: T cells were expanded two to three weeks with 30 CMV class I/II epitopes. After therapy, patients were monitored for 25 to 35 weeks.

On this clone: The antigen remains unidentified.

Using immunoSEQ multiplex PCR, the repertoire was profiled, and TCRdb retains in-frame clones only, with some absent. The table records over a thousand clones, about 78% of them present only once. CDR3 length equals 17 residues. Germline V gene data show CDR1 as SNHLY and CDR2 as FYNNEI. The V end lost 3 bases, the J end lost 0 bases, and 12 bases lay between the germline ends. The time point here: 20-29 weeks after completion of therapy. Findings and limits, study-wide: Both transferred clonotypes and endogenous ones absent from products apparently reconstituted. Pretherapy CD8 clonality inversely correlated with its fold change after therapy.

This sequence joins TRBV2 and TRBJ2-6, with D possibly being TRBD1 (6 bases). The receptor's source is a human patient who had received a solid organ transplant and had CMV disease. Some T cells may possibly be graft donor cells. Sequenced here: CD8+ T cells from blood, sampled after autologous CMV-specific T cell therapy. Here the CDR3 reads CASSDPQGGSGANVLTF. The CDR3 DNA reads TGTGCCAGCAGTGACCCACAGGGTGGCTCTGGGGCCAACGTCCTGACTTTC.